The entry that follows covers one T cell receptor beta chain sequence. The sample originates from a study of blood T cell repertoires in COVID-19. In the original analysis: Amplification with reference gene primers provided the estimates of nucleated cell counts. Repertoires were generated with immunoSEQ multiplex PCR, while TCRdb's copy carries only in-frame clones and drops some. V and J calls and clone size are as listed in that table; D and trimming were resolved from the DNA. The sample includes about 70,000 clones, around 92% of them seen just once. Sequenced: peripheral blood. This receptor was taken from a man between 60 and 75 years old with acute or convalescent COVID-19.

For the CDR3, the DNA is TGTGCCAGCAGAACGACAGGGGGCGACGAGCAGTACTTC. Protein: CASRTTGGDEQYF. V usage is TRBV5-4 and J usage is TRBJ2-7; 10 bases are a match to TRBD1. The CDR3 is 13 amino acids. CDR1 is SGHNT, CDR2 YYREEE, per germline (reference sequence). Germline trimming cut 5 bases from V and 5 bases from J; bases unmatched to any gene: 4. The entire variable domain, with the rest obtained from reference TRBV5-4 and TRBJ2-7, is as follows: ETGVTQSPTHLIKTRGQQVTLRCSSQSGHNTVSWYQQALGQGPQFIFQYYREEENGRGNFPPRFSGLQFPNYSSELNVNALELDDSALYLCASRTTGGDEQYFGPGTRLTVT.